This entry is about one T cell receptor beta chain. This entry belongs to a study of blood T cell repertoires in COVID-19. The overall study: There were acute and convalescent COVID-19 samples, and they came from the United States, Italy and Spain. PBMCs, B-cell-depleted T cells, or T cells were the source of the cDNA or gDNA that made up the material.

Authors' methods: Nucleated cell number was recorded as an estimate derived from reference gene primer amplification. Measured with immunoSEQ multiplex PCR; TCRdb has only the in-frame clones, and not every one. V and J calls and clone size are those listed in that table; D and trimming were worked out from the DNA. Among about 130,000 clones listed, more than 85% were seen once. The V segment lost 2 bases and the J segment 1 base; nucleotides outside the gene matches: 4. Germline CDR1 MNHNS, CDR2 SASEGT. The CDR3 runs to 17 residues. The sequenced sample was peripheral blood. The chain uses TRBV6-1 and TRBJ2-1; 11 nucleotides align to TRBD2. This TCR was sampled from a middle-aged man with active or convalescent COVID-19. The CDR3 DNA reads as TGTGCCAGCAGTGAACTAGCGGGGGGAAAATCCTACAATGAGCAGTTCTTC. Encoded protein: CASSELAGGKSYNEQFF.